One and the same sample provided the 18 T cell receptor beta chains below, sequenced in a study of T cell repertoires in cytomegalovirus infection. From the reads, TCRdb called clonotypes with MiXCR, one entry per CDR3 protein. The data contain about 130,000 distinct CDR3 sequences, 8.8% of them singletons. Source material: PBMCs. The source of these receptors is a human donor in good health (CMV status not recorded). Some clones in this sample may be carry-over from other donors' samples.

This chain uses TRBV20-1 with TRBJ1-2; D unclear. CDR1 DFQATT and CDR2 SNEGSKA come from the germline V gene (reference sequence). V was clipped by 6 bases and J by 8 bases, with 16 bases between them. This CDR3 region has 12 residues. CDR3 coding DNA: TGCAGTGCCCTTAGTGGGGTGGGCGGCTACACCTTC. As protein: CSALSGVGGYTF.

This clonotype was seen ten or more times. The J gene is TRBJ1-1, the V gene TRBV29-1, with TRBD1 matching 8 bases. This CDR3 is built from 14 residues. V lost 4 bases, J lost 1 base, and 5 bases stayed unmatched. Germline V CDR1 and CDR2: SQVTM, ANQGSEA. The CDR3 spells CSVVQGVKNTEAFF. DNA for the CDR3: TGCAGCGTTGTACAGGGGGTAAAGAACACTGAAGCTTTCTTT.

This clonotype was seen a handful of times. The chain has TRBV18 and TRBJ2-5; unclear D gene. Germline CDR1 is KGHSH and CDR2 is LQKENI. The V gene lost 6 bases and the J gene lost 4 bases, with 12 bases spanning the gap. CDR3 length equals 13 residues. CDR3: CASSKTVRETQYF. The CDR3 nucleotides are TGTGCCAGCTCGAAGACGGTACGAGAGACCCAGTACTTC. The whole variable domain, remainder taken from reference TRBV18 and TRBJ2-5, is NAGVMQNPRHLVRRRGQEARLRCSPMKGHSHVYWYRQLPEEGLKFMVYLQKENIIDESGMPKERFSAEFPKEGPSILRIQQVVRGDSAAYFCASSKTVRETQYFGPGTRLLVL.

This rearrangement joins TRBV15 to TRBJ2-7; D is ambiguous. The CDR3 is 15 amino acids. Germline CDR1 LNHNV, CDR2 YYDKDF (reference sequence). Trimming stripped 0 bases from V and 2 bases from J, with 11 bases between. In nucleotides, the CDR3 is TGTGCCACCAGCAGAGATTCCGGTCCCCCCTACGAGCAGTACTTC. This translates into CATSRDSGPPYEQYF.

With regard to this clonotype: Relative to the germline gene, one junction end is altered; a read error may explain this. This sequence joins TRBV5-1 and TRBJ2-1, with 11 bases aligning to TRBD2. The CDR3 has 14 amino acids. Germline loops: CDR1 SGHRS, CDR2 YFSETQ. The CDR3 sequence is CASSYSLTSGESLF. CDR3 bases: TGCGCCAGCAGCTACTCGCTGACTAGCGGGGAATCTCTCTTC.

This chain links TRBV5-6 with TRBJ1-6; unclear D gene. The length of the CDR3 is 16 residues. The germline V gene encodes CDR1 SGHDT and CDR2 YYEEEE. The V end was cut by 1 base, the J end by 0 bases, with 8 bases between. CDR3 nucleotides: TGTGCCAGCAGCTTGTGGAGAAACTCCTATAATTCACCCCTCCACTTT. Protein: CASSLWRNSYNSPLHF.

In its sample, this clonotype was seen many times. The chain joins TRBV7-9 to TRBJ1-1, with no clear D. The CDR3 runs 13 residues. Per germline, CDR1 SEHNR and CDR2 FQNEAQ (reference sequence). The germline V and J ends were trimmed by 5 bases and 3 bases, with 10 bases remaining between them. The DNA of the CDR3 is TGTGCCAGCAGCCTTGGTACGGACACTGAAGCTTTCTTT. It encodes CASSLGTDTEAFF.

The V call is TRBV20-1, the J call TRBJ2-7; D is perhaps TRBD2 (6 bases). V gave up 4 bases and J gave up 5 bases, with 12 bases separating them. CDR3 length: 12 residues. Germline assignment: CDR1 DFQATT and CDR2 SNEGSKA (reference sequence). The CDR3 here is CSATGGTDEQYF. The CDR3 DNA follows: TGCAGTGCTACCGGGGGAACAGACGAGCAGTACTTC.

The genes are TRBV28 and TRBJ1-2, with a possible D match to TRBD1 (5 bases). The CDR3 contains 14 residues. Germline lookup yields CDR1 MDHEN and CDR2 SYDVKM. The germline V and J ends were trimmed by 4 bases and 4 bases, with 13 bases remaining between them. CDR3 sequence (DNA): TGTGCCAGCAGTTCCGGGGCGCGGTCCTATGGCTACACCTTC. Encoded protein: CASSSGARSYGYTF.

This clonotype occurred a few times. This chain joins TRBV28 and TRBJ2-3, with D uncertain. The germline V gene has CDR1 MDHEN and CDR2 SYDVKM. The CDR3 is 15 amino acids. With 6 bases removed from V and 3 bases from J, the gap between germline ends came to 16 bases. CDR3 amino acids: CASSVPRSPTDTQYF. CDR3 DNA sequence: TGTGCCAGCAGCGTCCCTAGGTCCCCTACAGATACGCAGTATTTT.

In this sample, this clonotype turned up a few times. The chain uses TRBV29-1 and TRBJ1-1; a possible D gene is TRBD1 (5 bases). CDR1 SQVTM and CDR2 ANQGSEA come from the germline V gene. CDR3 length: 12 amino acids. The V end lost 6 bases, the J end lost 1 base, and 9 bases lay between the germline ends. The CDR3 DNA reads TGCAGCGTGGCGACAGCGAACACTGAAGCTTTCTTT. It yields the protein CSVATANTEAFF.

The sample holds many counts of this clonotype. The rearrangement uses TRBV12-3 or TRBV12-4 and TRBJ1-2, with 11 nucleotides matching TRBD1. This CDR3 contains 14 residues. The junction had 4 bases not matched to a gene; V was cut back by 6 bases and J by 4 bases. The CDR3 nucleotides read TGTGCCAGCAGCTGGACAGGGGGCCCCTATGGCTACACCTTC. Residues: CASSWTGGPYGYTF.

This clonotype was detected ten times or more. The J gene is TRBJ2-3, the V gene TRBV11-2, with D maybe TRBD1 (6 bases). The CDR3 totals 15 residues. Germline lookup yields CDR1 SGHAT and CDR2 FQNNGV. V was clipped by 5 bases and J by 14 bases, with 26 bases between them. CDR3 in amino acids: CASSPNRVGKGMLYF. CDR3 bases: TGTGCCAGCAGCCCCAACAGGGTCGGAAAAGGGATGCTGTATTTT.

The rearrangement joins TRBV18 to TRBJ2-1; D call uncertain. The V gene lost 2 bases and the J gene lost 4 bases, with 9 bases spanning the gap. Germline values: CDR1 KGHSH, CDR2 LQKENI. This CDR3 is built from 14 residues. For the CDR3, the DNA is TGTGCCAGCTCACCATCCGCAGGATACAATGAGCAGTTCTTC. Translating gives CASSPSAGYNEQFF.

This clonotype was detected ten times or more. CDR3 residues: CASSSGQGVNTEAFF. The CDR3 DNA is TGTGCCAGCAGCTCAGGACAGGGAGTGAACACTGAAGCTTTCTTT. V and J are TRBV7-3 and TRBJ1-1; 8 bases line up with TRBD1. Losses at the gene ends were 4 bases for V and 0 bases for J; bases not matched to a gene: 4. The CDR3 covers 15 residues. Germline V CDR1 and CDR2: SGHTA, FQGTGA. The variable domain in full, with the rest retrieved from reference TRBV7-3 and TRBJ1-1, is GAGVSQTPSNKVTEKGKYVELRCDPISGHTALYWYRQSLGQGPEFLIYFQGTGAADDSGLPNDRFFAVRPEGSVSTLKIQRTERGDSAVYLCASSSGQGVNTEAFFGQGTRLTVV.

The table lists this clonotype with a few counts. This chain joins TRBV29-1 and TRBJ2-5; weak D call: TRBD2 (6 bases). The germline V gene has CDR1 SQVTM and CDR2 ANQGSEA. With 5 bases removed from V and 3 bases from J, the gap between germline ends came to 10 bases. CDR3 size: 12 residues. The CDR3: CSVMWGEETQYF. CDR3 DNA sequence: TGCAGCGTTATGTGGGGGGAAGAGACCCAGTACTTC.

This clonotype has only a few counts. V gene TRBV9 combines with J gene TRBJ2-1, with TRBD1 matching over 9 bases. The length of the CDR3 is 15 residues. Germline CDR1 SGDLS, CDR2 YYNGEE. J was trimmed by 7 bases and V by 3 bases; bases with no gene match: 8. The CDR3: CASSATGTGLNEQFF. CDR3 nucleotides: TGTGCCAGCAGCGCAACCGGGACAGGGTTAAATGAGCAGTTCTTC.

The CDR3 loop is CSATQGTTEAFF. The CDR3 bases are TGCAGTGCTACTCAGGGGACCACTGAAGCTTTCTTT. The chain recombines TRBV20-1 with TRBJ1-1; TRBD1 is a possible D gene (6 bases). The V gene's germline CDR1 is DFQATT and CDR2 SNEGSKA (reference sequence). V lost 4 bases and J 4 bases, leaving 10 bases between the germline ends. The CDR3 contains 12 residues.